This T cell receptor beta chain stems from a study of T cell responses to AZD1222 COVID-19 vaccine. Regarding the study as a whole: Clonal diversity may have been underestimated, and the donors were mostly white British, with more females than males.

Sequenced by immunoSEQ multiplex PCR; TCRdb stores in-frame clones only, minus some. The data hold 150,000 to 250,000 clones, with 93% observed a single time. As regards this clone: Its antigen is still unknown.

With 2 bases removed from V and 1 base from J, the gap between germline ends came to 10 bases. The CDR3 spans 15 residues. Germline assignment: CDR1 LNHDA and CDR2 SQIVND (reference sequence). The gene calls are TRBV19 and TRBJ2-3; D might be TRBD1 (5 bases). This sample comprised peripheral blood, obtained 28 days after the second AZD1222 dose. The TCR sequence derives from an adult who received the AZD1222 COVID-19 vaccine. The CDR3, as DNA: TGTGCCAGTAGTATAAAGGGGCGAGGCACAGATACGCAGTATTTT. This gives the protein CASSIKGRGTDTQYF.